This TCR beta chain comes out of a study of cytomegalovirus exposure and HLA in healthy donors. The data were produced by immunoSEQ multiplex PCR, yet TCRdb's version contains in-frame clones alone and is incomplete. The sample yields under 250,000 clones, about 86% seen once. In the case of this clone: No antigen is known for it.

Overall study findings and caveats: In vitro experiments confirmed that three CMV-associated chains were specific for CMV antigens. High sensitivity and specificity were reportedly achieved when the classifier diagnosed cytomegalovirus status. The majority of TCR sequences were rare, yet some public TCRs appeared in many donors. Altogether, 164 TCR beta chains were recorded as cytomegalovirus-associated.

The CDR3 runs 15 residues. Germline V gene lookup returns CDR1 MDHEN and CDR2 SYDVKM. Trimming removed 5 bases from V and 8 bases from J; junction bases left unmatched: 11. The rearrangement uses TRBV28 and TRBJ2-1, with 8 nucleotides matching TRBD2. Sequenced: PBMCs. The source of this sequence is a man aged 18 to 30 in good health and CMV-seronegative. CDR3 amino acids: CASSISGRTWYEQFF. The CDR3 DNA is TGTGCCAGCAGTATAAGCGGGAGAACTTGGTATGAGCAGTTCTTC.